This T cell receptor (beta chain) comes out of a study of T cell responses to AZD1222 COVID-19 vaccine. General study points: The donor cohort was predominantly white British with a female majority, and clonal diversity may have been underestimated.

Generated by immunoSEQ multiplex PCR, the TCRdb table keeps only in-frame clones and is missing some. This sample has some 150,000 clones, with 93% found just once. Of note for this clone: Its antigen is not known.

Germline CDR1 MGHRA, CDR2 YSYEKL. The CDR3 runs 12 residues. The V end was cut by 6 bases, the J end by 7 bases, with 7 bases between. The chain joins TRBV4-1 to TRBJ1-6; D remains unclear. This clonotype originated in an adult in good health. This specimen was peripheral blood, taken on day 0 of MenACWY control vaccination. Written as DNA, the CDR3 is TGCGCCAGCAGACGGCAGAATTCACCCCTCCACTTT. It is translated as CASRRQNSPLHF.